This T cell receptor (beta chain) stems from a study of blood T cells in healthy people across ages (dated by TCRdb to about 2015). In terms of the full investigation: In model experiments, template switching captured about one uniquely barcoded TCR beta cDNA molecule for every two T cells. Age-related changes in TCR beta repertoire diversity were measured in the study by deep sequencing normalized with unique cDNA molecular identifiers. The donors were split into four age groups: young (average 16 years), middle-aged (more than 35), aged (more than 60) and long-lived (more than 80). To avoid experimental bias, donors of different ages were distributed randomly across sequencing lanes. Using the same blood draw, the study looked at two additional independent replicas of 1 million unique cDNA reads for two donors, one aged 18 to 29 and the other aged 80 or older.

Overall study results and their limits: A strong correlation was found between observed TCR beta diversity and the percentage of naive T cells measured by flow cytometry. Because the CMV infection status of the donors was unknown, age-related changes in expanded clonotypes may potentially have been confounded. Estimates of total diversity based on one million sequenced T cells were regarded as lower bounds and as underestimates. Observed TCR beta diversity per million T cells fell roughly linearly with age, and a significant reduction was already apparent by age around 40. Bulk unsorted PBMC profiling prevented conclusive comparison of naive and antigen-experienced compartments. Compared with the aged group, more naive CD4+ T cells, fewer expanded clones and increased TCR diversity were shown by the long-lived group, suggesting age selection.

Per the germline V gene, SGHVS is the CDR1 and FNYEAQ is the CDR2. From cysteine to phenylalanine, the CDR3 is 15 amino acids long. Left in the record is the CDR3 DNA by itself, 45 bases read in frame from the first base. V has 4 bases trimmed and J has 2 bases trimmed; junction bases matching no gene number 4. This clonotype was observed a handful of times. What antigen it recognizes has not been identified. Within one base of it there is no much larger clone, and no base qualities were kept. The donors were about 40 Caucasian individuals from Russia, aged roughly 6 to 90 years, who were systemically healthy. Each donor gave ten milliliters of peripheral blood, drawn into EDTA-treated Vacutainer tubes. Ficoll-Paque density-gradient centrifugation was used to isolate PBMCs, with at least 7 million per sample. Trizol reagent was used to extract total RNA from the PBMCs, yielding at least 5 micrograms per sample. The percentages of naive CD45RAhigh/CD27high T cells were determined by flow cytometry on a PBMC aliquot from every donor.

Library preparation employed 5' RACE. Sequenced on an Illumina HiSeq 2500. A second PCR of roughly 6 to 11 cycles was run with a J-beta primer mix and a sample-barcoded 5' primer. Each TCR beta cDNA molecule received a unique molecular identifier from a template-switch 5' adaptor carrying 12 random nucleotides. Each sample yielded at least 3 million CDR3-containing paired-end reads. First-strand cDNA synthesis was performed from all RNA using the Mint cDNA synthesis kit, with priming by a TRBC-specific oligonucleotide. Following uracil-DNA glycosylase treatment, a first 18-cycle PCR with universal primers M1SS and BC2_uni_R was performed on all cDNA. On the study's bioinformatics: Each sample was normalized by randomly selecting 1 million high-quality reads, each carrying a distinct molecular identifier. Instead of being binned into consensus sequences, reads that shared molecular identifiers were thrown out. MiTCR, set to a Q25 quality threshold and the strictest error-elimination algorithm, was used for CDR3 identification, clonotype clustering and error correction. A nonparametric unseen species model with Euler transformation was used to estimate a lower bound on total TCR beta diversity. Clones were called with MiXCR by TCRdb after fastp trimmed the public reads at Q25, and only in-frame beta chains were retained. All rows with the same CDR3 protein become a single entry with the most common DNA and genes. TCRdb, not the authors, supplied the V and J calls. Present in this sample are more than 1.4 million distinct CDR3 sequences, around two fifths of which were seen just once. The ten top clones hold roughly 7.9% of the sample.

The receptor was isolated from a woman aged 18-29 years in good health. Material: blood. In this chain, TRBV7-6 is recombined with TRBJ2-3, with 9 bases aligning to TRBD2. CDR3 protein: CASSSSGILTDTQYF. The sequenced DNA: TGTGCCAGCAGCTCTAGCGGGATTCTCACAGATACGCAGTATTTT.